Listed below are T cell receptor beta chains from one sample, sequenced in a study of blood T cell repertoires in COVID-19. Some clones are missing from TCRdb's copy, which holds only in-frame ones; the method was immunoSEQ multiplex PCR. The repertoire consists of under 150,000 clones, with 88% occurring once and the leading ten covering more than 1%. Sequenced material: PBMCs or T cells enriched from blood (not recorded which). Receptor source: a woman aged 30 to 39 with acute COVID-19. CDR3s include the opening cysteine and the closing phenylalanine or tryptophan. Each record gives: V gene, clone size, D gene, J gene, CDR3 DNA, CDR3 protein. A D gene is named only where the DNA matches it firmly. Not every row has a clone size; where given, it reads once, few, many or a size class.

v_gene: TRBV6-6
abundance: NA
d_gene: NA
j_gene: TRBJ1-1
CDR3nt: TGTGCCAGCAGCCGCTTGGAGGGCGGCGGAGGGACTGAAGCTTTCTTT
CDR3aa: CASSRLEGGGGTEAFF

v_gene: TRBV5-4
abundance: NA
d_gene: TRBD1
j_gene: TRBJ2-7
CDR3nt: TGTGCCAGCAGCAGCCGGGACAGGGGGCTGAGCGAGCAGTACTTC
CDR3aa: CASSSRDRGLSEQYF

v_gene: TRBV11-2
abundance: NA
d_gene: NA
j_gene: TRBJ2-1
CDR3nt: TGTGCCAGCGGCGGGACTTTTCCTGCCTATGAGCAGTTCTTC
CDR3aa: CASGGTFPAYEQFF

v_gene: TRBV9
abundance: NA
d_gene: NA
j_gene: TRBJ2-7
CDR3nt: TGTGCCAGCAGCGTAGCTGACGGACACTACGAGCAGTACTTC
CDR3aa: CASSVADGHYEQYF

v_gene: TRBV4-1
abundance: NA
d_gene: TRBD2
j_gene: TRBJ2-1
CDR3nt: TGCGCCAGCAGCCCACGGGCTAGCGGGGGAACATACAATGAGCAGTTCTTC
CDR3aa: CASSPRASGGTYNEQFF

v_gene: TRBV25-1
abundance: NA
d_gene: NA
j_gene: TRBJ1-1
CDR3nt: TGTGCCAGCACCGACACAGGGATCACTGAAGCTTTCTTT
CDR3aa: CASTDTGITEAFF

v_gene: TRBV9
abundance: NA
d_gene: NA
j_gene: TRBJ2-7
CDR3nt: TGTGCCAGCAGCGTATCTCACAGTCCTGACTACGAGCAGTACTTC
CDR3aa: CASSVSHSPDYEQYF

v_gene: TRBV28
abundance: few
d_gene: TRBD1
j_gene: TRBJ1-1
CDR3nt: TGTGCCAGCAGTTTAATGATTGGGACAGGGGGTTTGGGCACTGAAGCTTTCTTT
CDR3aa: CASSLMIGTGGLGTEAFF

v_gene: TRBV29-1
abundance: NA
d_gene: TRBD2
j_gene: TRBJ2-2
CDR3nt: TGCAGCGTTGGGGCTCTAGCGGGAGGGTTGGGCACCGGGGAGCTGTTTTTT
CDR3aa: CSVGALAGGLGTGELFF

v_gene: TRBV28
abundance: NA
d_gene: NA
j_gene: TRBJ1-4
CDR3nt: TGTGCCAGCAGTTCGCGCGAAAAACTGTTTTTT
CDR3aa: CASSSREKLFF

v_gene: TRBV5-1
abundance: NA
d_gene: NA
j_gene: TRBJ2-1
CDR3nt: TGCGCCGTTTCAGGGGCAGGAGCCTACAATGAGCAGTTCTTC
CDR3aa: CAVSGAGAYNEQFF

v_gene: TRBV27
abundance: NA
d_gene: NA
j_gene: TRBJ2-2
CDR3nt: TGTGCCAGCAGTTTGTTAGGGGCCACCGGGGAGCTGTTTTTT
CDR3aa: CASSLLGATGELFF

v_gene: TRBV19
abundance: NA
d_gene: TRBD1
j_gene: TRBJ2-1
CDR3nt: TGTGCCAGTAGTATCTGGACAGGGGACCATGAGCAGTTCTTC
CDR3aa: CASSIWTGDHEQFF

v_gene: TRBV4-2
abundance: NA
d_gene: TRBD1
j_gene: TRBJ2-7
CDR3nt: TGTGCCAGCAGCTCTATAGGGACAGGGCCCTACGAGCAGTACTTC
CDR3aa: CASSSIGTGPYEQYF

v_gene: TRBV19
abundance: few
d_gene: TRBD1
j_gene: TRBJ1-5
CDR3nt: TGTGCCAGTAGTGCTCCCAGGGGGCTGAGCAATCAGCCCCAGCATTTT
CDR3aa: CASSAPRGLSNQPQHF

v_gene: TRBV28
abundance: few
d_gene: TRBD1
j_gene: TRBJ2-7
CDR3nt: TGTGCCAGCAGTACGCGATTGTGGGGACAGGGCGGAATGGCCTACGAGCAGTACTTC
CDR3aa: CASSTRLWGQGGMAYEQYF

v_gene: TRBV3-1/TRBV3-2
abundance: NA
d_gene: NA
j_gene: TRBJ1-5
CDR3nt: TGTGCCAGCAGCCATAATACCGGGACACTCGATCAGCCCCAGCATTTT
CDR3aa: CASSHNTGTLDQPQHF

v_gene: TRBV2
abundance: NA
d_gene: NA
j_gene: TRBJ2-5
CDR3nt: TGTGCCAGCGTTCGAGGGGGAGAGACCCAGTACTTC
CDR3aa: CASVRGGETQYF

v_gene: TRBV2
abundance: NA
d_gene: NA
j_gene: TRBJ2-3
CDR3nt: TGTGCCAGCAGACAGACAGATACGCAGTATTTT
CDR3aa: CASRQTDTQYF

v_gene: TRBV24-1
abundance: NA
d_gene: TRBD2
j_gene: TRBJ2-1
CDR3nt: TGTGCCACCAGTGACCGTACTAGCGGATGGAAAACGTACAATGAGCAGTTCTTC
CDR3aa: CATSDRTSGWKTYNEQFF

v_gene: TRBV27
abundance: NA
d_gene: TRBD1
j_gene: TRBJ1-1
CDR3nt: TGTGCCAGCAGTTTAGACAGGGGGACTGAAGCTTTCTTT
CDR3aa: CASSLDRGTEAFF

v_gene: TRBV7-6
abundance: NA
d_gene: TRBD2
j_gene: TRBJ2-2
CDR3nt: TGTGCCAGCAGCTTTCCTCCGGGACTAGCGGGAGCGGGCACCGGGGAGCTGTTTTTT
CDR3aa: CASSFPPGLAGAGTGELFF

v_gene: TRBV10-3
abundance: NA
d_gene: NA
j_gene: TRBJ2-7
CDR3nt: TGTGCCATCAGTGAAGGGGGCGAGCAGTACTTC
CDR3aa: CAISEGGEQYF

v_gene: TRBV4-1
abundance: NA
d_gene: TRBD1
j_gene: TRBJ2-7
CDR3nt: TGCGCCAGCAGCCAAGAAACAGGGGCGATCTCCTACGAGCAGTACTTC
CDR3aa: CASSQETGAISYEQYF

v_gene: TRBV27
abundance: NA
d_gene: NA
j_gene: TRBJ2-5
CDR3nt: TGTGCCAGCAGTTTAGGGACTCCGTACCAAGAGACCCAGTACTTC
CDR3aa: CASSLGTPYQETQYF

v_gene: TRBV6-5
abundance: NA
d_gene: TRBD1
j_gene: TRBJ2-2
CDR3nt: TGTGCCAGCACCGGGACAGGGAACACCGGGGAGCTGTTTTTT
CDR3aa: CASTGTGNTGELFF

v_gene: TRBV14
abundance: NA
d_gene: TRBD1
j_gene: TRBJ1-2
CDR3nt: TGTGCCAGCAGCCAAGACGGACAGGTTTTAAGGGGTGGCTACACCTTC
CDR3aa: CASSQDGQVLRGGYTF

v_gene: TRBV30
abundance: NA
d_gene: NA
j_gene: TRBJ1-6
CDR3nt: TGTGCCTGGAGCCGGGATTGGTCCTATAATTCACCCCTCCACTTT
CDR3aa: CAWSRDWSYNSPLHF

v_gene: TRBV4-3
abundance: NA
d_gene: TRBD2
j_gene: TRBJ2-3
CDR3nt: TGCGCCAGCAGCCAAGAGATGGGTTCGGCTAGCGGGAAGGATACGCAGTATTTT
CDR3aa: CASSQEMGSASGKDTQYF

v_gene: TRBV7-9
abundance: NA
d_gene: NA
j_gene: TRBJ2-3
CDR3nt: TGTGCCAGCAGCTTAGGCGGTTCAGATACGCAGTATTTT
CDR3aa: CASSLGGSDTQYF

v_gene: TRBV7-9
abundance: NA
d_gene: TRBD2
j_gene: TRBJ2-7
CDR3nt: TGTGCCAGCAGCTCCGGGACTAGCGAGACCTACGAGCAGTACTTC
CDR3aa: CASSSGTSETYEQYF

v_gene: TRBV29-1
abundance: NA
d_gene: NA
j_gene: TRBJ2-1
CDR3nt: TGCAGCGCCAACGGGGGTGAGCAGTTCTTC
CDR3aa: CSANGGEQFF

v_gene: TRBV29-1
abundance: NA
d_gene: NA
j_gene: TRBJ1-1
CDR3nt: TGCAGCGTTGCCCTTCAAGGGGACACTGAAGCTTTCTTT
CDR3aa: CSVALQGDTEAFF

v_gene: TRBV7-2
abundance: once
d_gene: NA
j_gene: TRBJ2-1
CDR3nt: TGTGCCAGCAGCTTGCTAGCATTTTACAATGAGCAGTTCTTC
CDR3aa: CASSLLAFYNEQFF

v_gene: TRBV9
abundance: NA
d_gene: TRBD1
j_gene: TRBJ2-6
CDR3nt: TGTGCCAGCAGCGCGCCGGGACAGGGGGCGAGAGGGGCCAACGTCCTGACTTTC
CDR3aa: CASSAPGQGARGANVLTF

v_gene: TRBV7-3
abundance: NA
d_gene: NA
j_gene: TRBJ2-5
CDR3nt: TGTGCCAGCAGCCAACTAGCATTAGAGACCCAGTACTTC
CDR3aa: CASSQLALETQYF

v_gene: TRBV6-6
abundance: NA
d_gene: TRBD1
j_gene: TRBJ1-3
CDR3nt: TGTGCCAGCAGTCGCCGGGACAGGGTCGAGGGCGGAGGAAACACCATATATTTT
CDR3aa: CASSRRDRVEGGGNTIYF

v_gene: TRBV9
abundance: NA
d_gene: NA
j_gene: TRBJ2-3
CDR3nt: TGTGCCAGCAGCTCAGACACAGATACGCAGTATTTT
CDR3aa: CASSSDTDTQYF

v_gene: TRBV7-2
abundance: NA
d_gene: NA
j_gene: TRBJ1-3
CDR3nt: TGTGCCAGCAACCCTAACCCTGGAAACACCATATATTTT
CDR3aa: CASNPNPGNTIYF

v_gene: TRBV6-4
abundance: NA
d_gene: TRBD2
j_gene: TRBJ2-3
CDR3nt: TGTGCCAGCAGTGACGGGACTAGCGGGAGTGATACGCAGTATTTT
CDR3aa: CASSDGTSGSDTQYF

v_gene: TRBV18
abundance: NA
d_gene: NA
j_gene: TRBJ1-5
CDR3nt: TGTGCCAGCTCACTGGGGGCAGTTCAGCCCCAGCATTTT
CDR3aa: CASSLGAVQPQHF

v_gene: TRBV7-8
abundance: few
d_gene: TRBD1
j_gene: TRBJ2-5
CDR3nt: TGTGCCAGCAGCATCCGGGACAGAGACCAAGAGACCCAGTACTTC
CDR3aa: CASSIRDRDQETQYF

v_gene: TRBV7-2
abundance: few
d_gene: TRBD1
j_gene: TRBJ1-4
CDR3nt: TGTGCCAGCAGCTCACAACGGACAGGAGGGAGTGAAAAACTGTTTTTT
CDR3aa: CASSSQRTGGSEKLFF

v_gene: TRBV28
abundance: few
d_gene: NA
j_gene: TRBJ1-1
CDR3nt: TGTGCCAGCAGTTTATCCGGGGGAGACACTGAAGCTTTCTTT
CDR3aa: CASSLSGGDTEAFF

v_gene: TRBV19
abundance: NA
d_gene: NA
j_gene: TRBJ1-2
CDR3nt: TGTGCCAGTAGTATACTACAGGACCGCGATGGCTACACCTTC
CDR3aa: CASSILQDRDGYTF

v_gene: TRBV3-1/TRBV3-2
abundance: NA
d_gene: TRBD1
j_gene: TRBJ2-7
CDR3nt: TGTGCCAGCAGCCGGACAGGGGACGAGCAGTACTTC
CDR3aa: CASSRTGDEQYF

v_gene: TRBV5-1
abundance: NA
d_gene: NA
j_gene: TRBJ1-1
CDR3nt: TGCGCCAGCAGCTACCTTCCGGGGGGCACTGAAGCTTTCTTT
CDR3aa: CASSYLPGGTEAFF

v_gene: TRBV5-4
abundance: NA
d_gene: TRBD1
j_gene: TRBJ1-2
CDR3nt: TGTGCCAGCAGCTCTAAGACAGGGGGCTATGGCTACACCTTC
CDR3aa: CASSSKTGGYGYTF

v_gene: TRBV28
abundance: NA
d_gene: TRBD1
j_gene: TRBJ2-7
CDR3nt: TGTGCCAGCAGTTTAGACAGGGGGAAGTACGAGCAGTACTTC
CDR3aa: CASSLDRGKYEQYF

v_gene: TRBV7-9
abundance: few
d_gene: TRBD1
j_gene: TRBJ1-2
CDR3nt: TGTGCCAGCAGCTTAGAGACAGGGATCTATGGCTACACCTTC
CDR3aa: CASSLETGIYGYTF

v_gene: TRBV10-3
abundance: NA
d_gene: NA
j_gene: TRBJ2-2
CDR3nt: TGTGCCATCAGTGAGAGTAGCCAGGGCACCGGGGAGCTGTTTTTT
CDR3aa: CAISESSQGTGELFF

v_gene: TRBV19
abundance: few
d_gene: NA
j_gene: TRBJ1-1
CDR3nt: TGTGCCAGTAGTATCGGGGTGTCGAACACTGAAGCTTTCTTT
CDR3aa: CASSIGVSNTEAFF

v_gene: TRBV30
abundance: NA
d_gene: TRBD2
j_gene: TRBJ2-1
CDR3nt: TGTGCCTGGAGTGTCCTAGCGGGAGTGAACAATGAGCAGTTCTTC
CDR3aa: CAWSVLAGVNNEQFF

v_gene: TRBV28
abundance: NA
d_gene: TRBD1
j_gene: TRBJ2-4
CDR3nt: TGTGCCAGCAGTTCCGATTCCGGGACAGGGTGGATGACGGATCGGACCAAAAACATTCAGTACTTC
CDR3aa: CASSSDSGTGWMTDRTKNIQYF